The next 5 T cell receptor beta chains were all read from a single sample in a study of CD8 T cells in Susac syndrome. With random hexamers, 0.5 to 1 ug RNA was reverse transcribed. TCRdb independently ran MiXCR on the immunoSEQ multiplex PCR reads; one entry per CDR3 protein. The data contain approximately 140,000 distinct CDR3 sequences, over 80% of them singletons. Sequencing input: CD8+ T cells from PBMCs. All receptors derive from a human donor with multiple sclerosis.

V gene TRBV12-3 or TRBV12-4 combines with J gene TRBJ1-1; 10 bases map to TRBD1. The V and J ends lost 5 bases and 5 bases, in that order; junction bases with no gene match: 5. This CDR3 is built from 14 residues. The DNA for the CDR3 is TGTGCCAGCAGTCAGCGGGACAGGGGTACTGAAGCTTTCTTT. Amino acids: CASSQRDRGTEAFF.

This clonotype appeared a few times. This chain connects TRBV7-3 to TRBJ2-1; TRBD2 agrees at 9 bases. The junction had 6 bases not matched to a gene; V was cut back by 2 bases and J by 4 bases. Germline CDR1 is SGHTA and CDR2 is FQGTGA. The CDR3 has 16 amino acids. CDR3 protein: CASSLWSSGIYNEQFF. The CDR3 DNA reads as TGTGCCAGCAGCTTATGGTCTAGCGGGATATACAATGAGCAGTTCTTC.

The V call is TRBV6-5, the J call TRBJ2-3, with unresolved D. V was trimmed by 0 bases and J by 0 bases, leaving 7 bases between them. The V gene's germline CDR1 is MNHEY and CDR2 SVGAGI. This CDR3 is built from 15 residues. The CDR3 DNA reads as TGTGCCAGCAGTTACTCGGCACCCAGCACAGATACGCAGTATTTT. It yields the protein CASSYSAPSTDTQYF.

This chain links TRBV7-8 with TRBJ2-2; TRBD2 might be the D (5 bases). Trimming shortened V by 5 bases and J by 4 bases, and 11 bases separated the two germline ends. The CDR3 sequence is 14 residues long. CDR1 is SGHVS and CDR2 is FQNEAQ in the germline V gene. As DNA, the CDR3 is TGTGCCAGCAGCCTGATAGGGAGCACCGGGGAGCTGTTTTTT. It translates to CASSLIGSTGELFF.

The chain is built from TRBV19 and TRBJ2-5, with D hard to call. V was pared by 2 bases and J by 3 bases, with 7 bases between. Germline CDR1 reads LNHDA; CDR2 reads SQIVND (reference sequence). The CDR3 has 13 residues. CDR3 sequence (DNA): TGTGCCAGTAGTATACTCCCGGAAGAGACCCAGTACTTC. Protein: CASSILPEETQYF.